The 23 T cell receptor beta chains presented below share a single source sample, sequenced in a study of blood T cells in healthy people across ages. PCR was performed a second time for about 7 to 11 cycles using a sample-barcoded 5' primer and a J-beta primer mix. TCRdb reprocessed the 5' RACE reads via MiXCR and lists one record per CDR3 protein. Found here are some 640,000 distinct CDR3 sequences, about 28% of them singletons; the top ten hold 15% to 19%. Sequencing used blood. The receptors were gathered from a woman older than 75 in good health.

In its sample, this clonotype was seen a few times. This could be a read error, since a much larger clone is one nucleotide away. This chain joins TRBV7-2 and TRBJ1-2, with 7 positions matching TRBD1. Germline lookup yields CDR1 SGHTA and CDR2 FQGNSA. This CDR3 has 15 amino acids. Germline trimming cut 7 bases from V and 6 bases from J; bases unmatched to any gene: 14. The CDR3 loop reads CASTYRRSRGDGYTF. For the CDR3, the DNA is TGTGCCAGCACCTACCGTCGGTCCAGGGGGGATGGCTACACCTTC.

This clonotype was detected ten times or more. The rearrangement uses TRBV9 and TRBJ2-1, with 10 positions matching TRBD2. V lost 0 bases to trimming and J lost 6 bases; unmatched junction nucleotides: 6. The CDR3 extends over 16 amino acids. CDR1 is SGDLS and CDR2 is YYNGEE in the germline V gene. The CDR3 DNA reads as TGTGCCAGCAGCGTAGGGTTAGCGGGGGGTACCAATGAGCAGTTCTTC. This translates into CASSVGLAGGTNEQFF.

This clonotype was seen repeatedly, ten times or more. This sequence joins TRBV7-2 and TRBJ2-5; TRBD2 aligns across 9 bases. The V and J ends lost 5 bases and 4 bases, in that order; junction bases with no gene match: 8. Germline CDR1 and CDR2: SGHTA and FQGNSA. CDR3 length equals 15 residues. CDR3 coding DNA: TGTGCCAGCAGCCCCCAGGGGCGGGGGGGAGAGACCCAGTACTTC. It specifies CASSPQGRGGETQYF.

This clonotype appeared many times. The rearrangement uses TRBV20-1 and TRBJ2-1; no clear D. CDR3 length: 15 residues. V was trimmed by 6 bases and J by 0 bases, leaving 15 bases between them. The germline V gene has CDR1 DFQATT and CDR2 SNEGSKA (reference sequence). CDR3 in DNA: TGCAGTGCGGAACCGACTTCCAGCTCCTACAATGAGCAGTTCTTC. Its translation: CSAEPTSSSYNEQFF.

The chain employs TRBV6-5 and TRBJ1-1; TRBD1 is a possible D gene (5 bases). CDR3 size: 15 residues. The V gene's germline CDR1 is MNHEY and CDR2 SVGAGI. Trimming cost V 5 bases and J 0 bases, with 13 bases left between them. CDR3 region: CASSGRDPMNTEAFF. CDR3 sequence (DNA): TGTGCCAGCAGTGGACGGGACCCAATGAACACTGAAGCTTTCTTT.

The chain links TRBV4-2 to TRBJ2-7; D remains unclear. V was trimmed by 2 bases and J by 3 bases, leaving 11 bases between them. Germline-derived CDR1 and CDR2 are LGHNA and YNFKEQ. The CDR3 sequence is 14 residues long. The CDR3 bases are TGTGCCAGCAGCCAATACGCAACCTACTACGAGCAGTACTTC. It translates to CASSQYATYYEQYF.

This clonotype was seen many times. The chain is built from TRBV4-3 and TRBJ2-5; 7 positions agree with TRBD2. The V and J ends lost 3 bases and 1 base, in that order; junction bases with no gene match: 8. The CDR3 contains 16 residues. Germline CDR1 LGHNA, CDR2 YSLEER. The CDR3 DNA sequence: TGCGCCAGCAGCCAGGATCTGACTAGCCCCCAAGAGACCCAGTACTTC. Translated, it gives CASSQDLTSPQETQYF.

This clonotype came up many times. The chain employs TRBV11-1 and TRBJ2-7; 7 bases match TRBD1. J was trimmed by 3 bases and V by 8 bases; bases with no gene match: 10. This CDR3 is 14 amino acids long. The germline CDR1 and CDR2 sequences are SGHAT and FQDESV (reference sequence). The CDR3 is CASSVRPGGYEQYF. For the CDR3, the DNA is TGTGCCAGCTCTGTAAGACCAGGGGGCTACGAGCAGTACTTC.

This clonotype was detected many times. V gene TRBV20-1 combines with J gene TRBJ1-4; D remains unclear. This CDR3 region has 13 residues. The ends were cut back, 5 bases at V and 2 bases at J, with 9 bases in the middle. The germline V gene encodes CDR1 DFQATT and CDR2 SNEGSKA (reference sequence). The CDR3 DNA reads as TGCAGTGCTTACCAGAATACTAATGAAAAACTGTTTTTT. It yields the protein CSAYQNTNEKLFF.

Concerning this clonotype: A much larger clone sits a single nucleotide away, making a read error possible. The chain is built from TRBV15 and TRBJ2-5, with a weak D call TRBD2 (5 bases). The J call may be wrong; the DNA end is better matched by TRBJ2-7. The length of the CDR3 is 15 residues. CDR1 is LNHNV and CDR2 is YYDKDF in the germline V gene (reference sequence). CDR3 nucleotides: TGTGCCACCAGCAGAGGGAGCGGAGAAACCTACGAGCAGTACTTC. This encodes CATSRGSGETYEQYF.

This sequence joins TRBV5-1 and TRBJ2-5; TRBD2 matches 8 bases. CDR3 size: 17 residues. CDR1 SGHRS and CDR2 YFSETQ come from the germline V gene. Trimming took 4 bases from V and 1 from J; bases not matched to a gene: 12. In DNA form, the CDR3 reads TGCGCCAGCAGCCGACGCCTGACGGGAGGGCCCCAAGAGACCCAGTACTTC. This encodes CASSRRLTGGPQETQYF. Full variable domain (remainder filled in from reference TRBV5-1 and TRBJ2-5): KAGVTQTPRYLIKTRGQQVTLSCSPISGHRSVSWYQQTPGQGLQFLFEYFSETQRNKGNFPGRFSGRQFSNSRSEMNVSTLELGDSALYLCASSRRLTGGPQETQYFGPGTRLLVL.

Of note for this clonotype: A read error may explain this, as a much larger clone is one base away. This sequence joins TRBV27 and TRBJ1-2, with 7 nucleotides matching TRBD1. CDR1 and CDR2 (germline): MNHEY, SMNVEV (reference sequence). J lost 4 bases, V lost 5 bases, and 10 bases had no gene match. The CDR3 extends over 15 amino acids. The CDR3 DNA is TGTGCCAGCAGTCCCCTAGGACAGGAAAGCTATGGCTACACCTTC. This sequence encodes CASSPLGQESYGYTF.

The rearrangement uses TRBV20-1 and TRBJ2-7; 8 nucleotides line up with TRBD1. CDR1 DFQATT and CDR2 SNEGSKA come from the germline V gene (reference sequence). The trim removed 6 bases at V and 0 bases at J, leaving 7 bases unmatched. The CDR3 covers 14 residues. CDR3 sequence reads: CSALRTGSSYEQYF. As DNA, the CDR3 is TGCAGTGCACTTAGGACAGGGAGCTCCTACGAGCAGTACTTC.

The chain combines TRBV7-9 with TRBJ2-3; 10 nucleotides match TRBD2. Trimming cost V 2 bases and J 4 bases; bases outside gene matches: 6. The CDR3 sequence is 16 residues long. Germline lookup yields CDR1 SEHNR and CDR2 FQNEAQ (reference sequence). The CDR3 is CASSLPTSGTPDTQYF. The CDR3 coding sequence is TGTGCCAGCAGCTTACCAACTAGCGGGACACCAGATACGCAGTATTTT.

Comments on this clonotype: A junction boundary mismatches the germline segment, possibly from a read error. The CDR3 region has the DNA TGTGCCAGTAGCTTAGTCCCCGGCGGGAATCAGCCCCAGCATTTT. Protein product: CASSLVPGGNQPQHF. This chain links TRBV7-8 with TRBJ1-5; the D is unclear. CDR3 length: 15 residues. Germline CDR1 reads SGHVS; CDR2 reads FQNEAQ.

This clonotype was recorded a few times. The chain's CDR3 is CASSQDWVGGTEAFF. The CDR3 nucleotides read TGTGCCAGCAGCCAAGATTGGGTCGGGGGCACTGAAGCTTTCTTT. The chain links TRBV3-1 to TRBJ1-1, with TRBD1 as a possible D gene (5 bases). V was shortened by 0 bases and J by 4 bases, with 12 bases between the two germline ends. Germline lookup yields CDR1 LGHDT and CDR2 YNNKEL (reference sequence). This CDR3 region has 15 residues.

This clonotype was seen at least ten times. The rearrangement links TRBV27 to TRBJ2-5, with TRBD1 matching 8 bases. This CDR3 is 15 amino acids long. Germline trimming cut 5 bases from V and 5 bases from J; bases unmatched to any gene: 10. Germline V gene lookup returns CDR1 MNHEY and CDR2 SMNVEV (reference sequence). Here the CDR3 DNA reads TGTGCCAGCAGTCCCCCACCTTACAGGGGGGAGACCCAGTACTTC. It translates to CASSPPPYRGETQYF.

The chain uses TRBV5-5 and TRBJ2-2; D remains unclear. CDR3 size: 15 residues. Between the trimmed V and J ends, which lost 0 bases and 4 bases, there was a span of 10 bases. CDR1 and CDR2 (germline): SGHKS, YYEKEE (reference sequence). The CDR3 region is CASSLGPRATGELFF. DNA of the CDR3: TGTGCCAGCAGCTTGGGACCCCGGGCCACCGGGGAGCTGTTTTTT.

As to this clonotype: A much larger clonotype is one base distant, so this may be a read error. The CDR3 nucleotides are TGTACCAGCAGTTATGTGCGTGACCAACAATCCTATGGCTACACCTTC. Amino acids: CTSSYVRDQQSYGYTF. V usage is TRBV6-5 and J usage is TRBJ1-2; unclear D gene. The CDR3 extends over 16 amino acids. Germline CDR1 is MNHEY and CDR2 is SVGAGI.

This clonotype was seen repeatedly, ten times or more. The chain links TRBV5-1 to TRBJ2-1, with D maybe TRBD2 (7 bases). Between the trimmed V and J ends, which lost 5 bases and 7 bases, there was a span of 19 bases. Germline assignment: CDR1 SGHRS and CDR2 YFSETQ. CDR3 length: 15 residues. The CDR3 coding sequence is TGCGCCAGCAGTGAGTGGAGGGGGGGCCAGAATGAGCAGTTCTTC. Its protein product is CASSEWRGGQNEQFF.

This clonotype was recorded a few times. A clone one base away is much larger, so this may be a read error. The chain recombines TRBV6-2 or TRBV6-3 with TRBJ1-1; the match to TRBD1 covers 8 bases. V trimming: 6 bases; J trimming: 10 bases; junction bases outside the gene matches: 13. The CDR3 is made up of 14 amino acids. Germline CDR1 and CDR2: MNHEY and SVGEGT. CDR3 sequence (DNA): TGTGCCAGCAGCCCTCAAAACAGGGGGACGCGAGCTTTCTTT. Translated, it gives CASSPQNRGTRAFF.

The chain is built from TRBV6-5 and TRBJ1-1; 8 bases agree with TRBD1. Per the germline V gene, CDR1 is MNHEY and CDR2 is SVGAGI. V shed 4 bases and J 8 bases; nucleotides not matched to a gene: 6. The CDR3 extends over 13 amino acids. CDR3 in amino acids: CASSSPDRAEAFF. DNA of the CDR3: TGTGCCAGCAGTTCCCCGGACAGGGCCGAAGCTTTCTTT.

In its sample, this clonotype was seen many times. The rearrangement uses TRBV28 and TRBJ1-1; no clear D. The CDR3 length is 14 residues. Trimming shortened V by 7 bases and J by 3 bases, and 15 bases separated the two germline ends. In germline, CDR1 is MDHEN, CDR2 SYDVKM. In DNA, the CDR3 is TGTGCCAGCAACCCCGCCCTACCCCACACTGAAGCTTTCTTT. This encodes CASNPALPHTEAFF.